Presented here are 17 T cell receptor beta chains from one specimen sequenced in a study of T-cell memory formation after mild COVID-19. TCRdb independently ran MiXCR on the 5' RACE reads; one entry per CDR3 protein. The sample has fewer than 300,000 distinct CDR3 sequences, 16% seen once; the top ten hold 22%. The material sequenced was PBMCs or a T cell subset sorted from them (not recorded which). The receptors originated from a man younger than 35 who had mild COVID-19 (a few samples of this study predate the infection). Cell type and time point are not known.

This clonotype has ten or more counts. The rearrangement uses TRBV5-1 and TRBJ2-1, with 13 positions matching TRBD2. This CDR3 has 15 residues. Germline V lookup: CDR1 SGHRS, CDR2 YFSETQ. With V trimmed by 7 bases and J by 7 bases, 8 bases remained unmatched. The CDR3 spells CASRLAGGTVNEQFF. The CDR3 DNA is TGCGCCAGCCGACTAGCGGGGGGTACCGTAAATGAGCAGTTCTTC.

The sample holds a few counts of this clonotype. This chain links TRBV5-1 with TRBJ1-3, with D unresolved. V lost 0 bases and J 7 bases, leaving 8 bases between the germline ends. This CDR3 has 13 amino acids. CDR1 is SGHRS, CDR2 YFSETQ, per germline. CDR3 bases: TGCGCCAGCAGCTTGGGTCAGGATAACACCATATATTTT. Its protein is CASSLGQDNTIYF.

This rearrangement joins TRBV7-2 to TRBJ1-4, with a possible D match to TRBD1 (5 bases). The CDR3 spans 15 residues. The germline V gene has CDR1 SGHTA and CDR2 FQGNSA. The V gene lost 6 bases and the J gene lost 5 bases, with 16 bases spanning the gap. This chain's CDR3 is CASSIRGYGNEKLFF. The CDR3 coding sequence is TGTGCCAGCAGTATTAGGGGTTATGGGAATGAAAAACTGTTTTTT.

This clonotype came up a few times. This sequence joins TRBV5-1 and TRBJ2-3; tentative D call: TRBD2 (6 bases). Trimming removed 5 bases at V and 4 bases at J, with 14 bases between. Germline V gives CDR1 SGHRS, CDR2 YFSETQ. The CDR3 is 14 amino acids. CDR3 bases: TGCGCCAGCAGTCAGGGCGGGGTCCCAGATACGCAGTATTTT. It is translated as CASSQGGVPDTQYF.

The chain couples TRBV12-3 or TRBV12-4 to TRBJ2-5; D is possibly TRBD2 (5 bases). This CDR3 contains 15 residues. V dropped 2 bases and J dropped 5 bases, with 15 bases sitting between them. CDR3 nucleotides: TGTGCCAGCAGTTTACGACTTTCCGAGCGGGAGACCCAGTACTTC. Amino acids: CASSLRLSERETQYF.

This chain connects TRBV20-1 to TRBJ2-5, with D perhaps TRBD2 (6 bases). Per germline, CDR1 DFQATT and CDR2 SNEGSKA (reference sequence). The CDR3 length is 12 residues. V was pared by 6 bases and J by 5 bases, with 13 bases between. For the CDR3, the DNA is TGCAGTGCCTGGGGGGAGGCGGAGACCCAGTACTTC. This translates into CSAWGEAETQYF.

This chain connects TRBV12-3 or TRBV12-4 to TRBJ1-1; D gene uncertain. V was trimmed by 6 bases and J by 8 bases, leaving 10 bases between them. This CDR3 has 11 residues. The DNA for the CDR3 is TGTGCCAGCAGAACACTGGGGGAAGCTTTCTTT. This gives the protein CASRTLGEAFF.

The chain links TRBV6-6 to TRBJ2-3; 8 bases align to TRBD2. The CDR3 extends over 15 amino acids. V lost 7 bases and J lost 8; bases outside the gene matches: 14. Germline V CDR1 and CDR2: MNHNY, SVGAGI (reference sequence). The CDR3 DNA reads TGTGCCAGCACTCAAAGCACTAGCGGCAAGGGTACGCAGTATTTT. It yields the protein CASTQSTSGKGTQYF.

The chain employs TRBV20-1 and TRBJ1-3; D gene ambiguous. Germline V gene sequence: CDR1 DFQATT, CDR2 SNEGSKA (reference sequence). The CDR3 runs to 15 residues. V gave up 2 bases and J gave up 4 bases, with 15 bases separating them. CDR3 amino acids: CSARTPGSSGNTIYF. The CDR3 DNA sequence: TGCAGTGCTAGAACCCCCGGGAGTTCCGGAAACACCATATATTTT.

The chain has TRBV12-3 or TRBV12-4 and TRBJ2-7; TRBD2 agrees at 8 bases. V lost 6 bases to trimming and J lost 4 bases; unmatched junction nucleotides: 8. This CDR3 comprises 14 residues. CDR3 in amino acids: CASRGTSGLYEQYF. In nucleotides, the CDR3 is TGTGCCAGCAGAGGAACTAGCGGACTATACGAGCAGTACTTC.

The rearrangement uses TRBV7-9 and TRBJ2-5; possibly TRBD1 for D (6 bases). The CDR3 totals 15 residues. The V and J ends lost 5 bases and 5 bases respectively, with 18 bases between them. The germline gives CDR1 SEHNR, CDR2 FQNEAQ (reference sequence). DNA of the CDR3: TGTGCCAGCAGCGCCTTACCAGGGGCACGGGAGACCCAGTACTTC. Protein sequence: CASSALPGARETQYF.

The CDR3 bases are TGTGCCAGCAGTTACCCGACCCCCGGAACGGGCTACACCTTC. It translates to CASSYPTPGTGYTF. This chain uses TRBV6-6 with TRBJ1-2; the D is unclear. Germline V gene lookup returns CDR1 MNHNY and CDR2 SVGAGI (reference sequence). Trimming took off 2 bases at V and 8 bases at J, with 15 bases between the two ends. The CDR3 is made up of 14 amino acids.

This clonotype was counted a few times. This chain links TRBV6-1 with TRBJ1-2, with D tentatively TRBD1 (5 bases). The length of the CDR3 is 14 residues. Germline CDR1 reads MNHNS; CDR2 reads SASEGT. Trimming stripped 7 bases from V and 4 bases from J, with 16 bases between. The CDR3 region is CASITGFGAYGYTF. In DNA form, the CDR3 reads TGTGCCAGCATAACAGGATTCGGGGCCTATGGCTACACCTTC.

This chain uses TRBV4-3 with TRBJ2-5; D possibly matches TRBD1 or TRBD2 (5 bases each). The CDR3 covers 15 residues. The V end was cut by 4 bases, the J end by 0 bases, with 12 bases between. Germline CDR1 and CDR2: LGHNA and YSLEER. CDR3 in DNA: TGCGCCAGCAGCCCCCTGTGGGGGAACCAAGAGACCCAGTACTTC. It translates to CASSPLWGNQETQYF.

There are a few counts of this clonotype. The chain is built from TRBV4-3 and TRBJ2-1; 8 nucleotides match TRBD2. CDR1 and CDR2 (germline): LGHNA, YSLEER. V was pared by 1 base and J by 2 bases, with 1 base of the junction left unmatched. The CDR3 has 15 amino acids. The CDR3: CASSQGTSPYNEQFF. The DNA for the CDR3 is TGCGCCAGCAGCCAAGGGACTAGCCCCTACAATGAGCAGTTCTTC.

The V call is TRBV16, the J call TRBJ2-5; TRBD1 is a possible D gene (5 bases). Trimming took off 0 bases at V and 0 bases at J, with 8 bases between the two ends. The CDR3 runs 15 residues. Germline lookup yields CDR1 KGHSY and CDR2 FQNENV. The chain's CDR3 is CASSQSIRDQETQYF. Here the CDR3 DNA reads TGTGCCAGCAGCCAATCCATCAGGGACCAAGAGACCCAGTACTTC.

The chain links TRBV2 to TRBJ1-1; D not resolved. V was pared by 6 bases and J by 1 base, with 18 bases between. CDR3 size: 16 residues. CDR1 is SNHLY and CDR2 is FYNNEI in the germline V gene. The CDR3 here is CASRMTKDGKNTEAFF. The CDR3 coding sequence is TGTGCCAGCAGGATGACTAAGGACGGCAAGAACACTGAAGCTTTCTTT.